This T cell receptor (beta chain) was profiled in a study of blood T cells in healthy people across ages. The study, taken as a whole, reports: The donors' CMV status was not determined, possibly confounding changes in expanded clonotypes. Measured against age, TCR beta diversity per million T cells decreased in a roughly linear manner.

A sample-barcoded 5' primer and a J-beta primer mix were used in a second PCR of about 7 to 11 cycles. TCRdb re-derived calls from the 5' RACE reads in MiXCR, one entry per CDR3 protein. The sample has some 1.4 million distinct CDR3 sequences, around 39% seen once. A minimum of 6.5 million PBMCs was isolated per sample. This clonotype turned up a few times. Its antigen is unknown. V lost 3 bases, J lost 0 bases, and 15 bases lay in between. Germline-derived CDR1 and CDR2 are KGHSH and LQKENI. This CDR3 comprises 16 residues. Sequenced material: blood. This chain joins TRBV18 and TRBJ2-7, with D tentatively TRBD2 (6 bases). This TCR came from a woman aged 18-30 years in good health. The CDR3 bases are TGTGCCAGCTCACCGGGACTCCCAAGGGTCTCCTACGAGCAGTACTTC. Translating it yields CASSPGLPRVSYEQYF.